These 24 T cell receptor beta chains came from one sample sequenced in a study of shared clonotypes between healthy human individuals. Here immunoSEQ multiplex PCR was the method, and the copy in TCRdb shows in-frame clones only, minus some. The sample shows hundreds of thousands of clones, 72% of them seen only once. The sample comprised memory CD4+ T cells sorted from blood. Subset meaning: CD45RA-negative fraction. The receptors were sampled from a woman aged 25 to 45 in good health.

The V call is TRBV5-4, the J call TRBJ2-7; TRBD2 matches 11 bases. This CDR3 spans 14 amino acids. Trimming removed 7 bases from V and 7 bases from J; junction bases left unmatched: 10. Germline V lookup: CDR1 SGHNT, CDR2 YYREEE (reference sequence). The CDR3 DNA reads TGTGCCAGCGGAAAACTAGCGGGAGTTCGAGAGCAGTACTTC. Its protein is CASGKLAGVREQYF.

V gene TRBV18 combines with J gene TRBJ1-2, with a tentative D call TRBD1 (6 bases). Germline-derived CDR1 and CDR2 are KGHSH and LQKENI. Between the trimmed V and J ends, which lost 5 bases and 5 bases, there was a span of 12 bases. The CDR3 runs to 13 residues. CDR3 bases: TGTGCCAGCTCAGCGGGGGCCTTATATGGCTACACCTTC. Its translation is CASSAGALYGYTF.

J is TRBJ1-5 and V is TRBV28; D perhaps matches TRBD1 (5 bases). The germline CDR1 and CDR2 sequences are MDHEN and SYDVKM. The CDR3 has 15 residues. The ends were cut back, 4 bases at V and 1 base at J, with 11 bases in the middle. This chain's CDR3 is CASSSRGLSNQPQHF. CDR3 sequence (DNA): TGTGCCAGCAGTTCCCGGGGACTGAGCAATCAGCCCCAGCATTTT.

The chain employs TRBV12-5 and TRBJ2-1; TRBD1 aligns across 8 bases. The CDR3 runs 15 residues. Germline CDR1 LGHNT, CDR2 FRNRAP. The junction had 6 bases not matched to a gene; V was cut back by 3 bases and J by 5 bases. CDR3 protein: CASGLTTGVHNEQFF. In DNA, the CDR3 is TGTGCTAGTGGTTTAACGACAGGGGTCCACAATGAGCAGTTCTTC.

Details on this clone: Other DNA sequences in this sample translate to the same CDR3. This rearrangement joins TRBV20-1 to TRBJ2-5; D is unresolved. The ends were cut back, 6 bases at V and 2 bases at J, with 7 bases in the middle. Germline loops: CDR1 DFQATT, CDR2 SNEGSKA (reference sequence). The CDR3 loop spans 11 amino acids. The CDR3 region is CSAPGQETQYF. For the CDR3, the DNA is TGCAGTGCCCCCGGGCAAGAGACCCAGTACTTC.

This clone was seen a few times. V usage is TRBV5-6 and J usage is TRBJ2-5, with D unresolved. V lost 0 bases and J lost 4, with 13 bases in between. The CDR3 has 15 amino acids. Germline-derived CDR1 and CDR2 are SGHDT and YYEEEE. The DNA of the CDR3 is TGTGCCAGCAGCTTGGTTTCGGCCCGTGGAGAGACCCAGTACTTC. Residues: CASSLVSARGETQYF.

This clone was counted a single time. The V call is TRBV5-6, the J call TRBJ2-5; 9 bases match TRBD1. This CDR3 is built from 14 residues. V shed 3 bases, J shed 8 bases, and the junction held 8 bases outside the gene matches. The V gene's germline CDR1 is SGHDT and CDR2 YYEEEE. The CDR3 protein is CASSSWTGVETQYF. In nucleotides, the CDR3 is TGTGCCAGCAGCTCCTGGACAGGGGTGGAAACCCAGTACTTC.

CDR3 in amino acids: CASSQDSGQPQHF. The DNA for the CDR3 is TGCGCCAGCAGCCAAGATTCGGGACAGCCCCAGCATTTT. J is TRBJ1-5 and V is TRBV4-1; the D is unclear. Trimming took 0 bases from V and 7 from J, leaving 7 bases between them. The CDR3 contains 13 residues. The germline V gene has CDR1 MGHRA and CDR2 YSYEKL.

This clone was detected only a few times. The J gene is TRBJ2-7, the V gene TRBV11-2; no clear D gene. The CDR3 contains 16 residues. Germline V lookup: CDR1 SGHAT, CDR2 FQNNGV. V shed 2 bases and J shed 5 bases, with 19 bases lying between them. Written as DNA, the CDR3 is TGTGCCAGCAGCTTACGGCAGAGGCCTAAAGGAGACGAGCAGTACTTC. Protein: CASSLRQRPKGDEQYF.

The rearrangement links TRBV6-5 to TRBJ2-7, with D perhaps assigned TRBD1 or TRBD2 (5 bases each). Germline V gene lookup returns CDR1 MNHEY and CDR2 SVGAGI. CDR3 length: 15 residues. The V end was cut by 5 bases, the J end by 0 bases, with 14 bases between. The CDR3 nucleotides read TGTGCCAGCAGTCGTCGTGGGGGTATCTCCTACGAGCAGTACTTC. It is translated as CASSRRGGISYEQYF.

This chain links TRBV15 with TRBJ2-6; D call uncertain. This CDR3 has 15 residues. Germline loops: CDR1 LNHNV, CDR2 YYDKDF (reference sequence). Trimming took 5 bases from V and 1 from J, leaving 9 bases between them. The CDR3 nucleotides are TGTGCCACCAGCTCTCTCCTATCTGGGGCCAACGTCCTGACTTTC. Translated: CATSSLLSGANVLTF. Filled out from reference TRBV15 and TRBJ2-6, the complete variable domain reads DAMVIQNPRYQVTQFGKPVTLSCSQTLNHNVMYWYQQKSSQAPKLLFHYYDKDFNNEADTPDNFQSRRPNTSFCFLDIRSPGLGDTAMYLCATSSLLSGANVLTFGAGSRLTVL.

The chain carries TRBV29-1 and TRBJ1-2, with a weak D call TRBD1 (6 bases). Trimming took off 6 bases at V and 6 bases at J, with 17 bases between the two ends. The germline gives CDR1 SQVTM, CDR2 ANQGSEA. The CDR3 runs 13 residues. The CDR3 region is CSVGFLGGHGYTF. The DNA of the CDR3 is TGCAGCGTGGGATTTCTCGGGGGCCATGGCTACACCTTC.

J is TRBJ1-2 and V is TRBV4-2, with 8 bases that match TRBD1. V gave up 4 bases and J gave up 4 bases; unmatched junction bases: 8. This CDR3 is 15 amino acids long. Germline CDR1 LGHNA, CDR2 YNFKEQ. The CDR3 protein is CASSLKTGDVYGYTF. The CDR3 DNA reads as TGTGCCAGCAGCCTAAAGACAGGGGATGTCTATGGCTACACCTTC.

This clone was counted a few times. The sample holds other DNA sequences that translate to the same CDR3. V and J are TRBV5-1 and TRBJ2-3, with 11 nucleotides matching TRBD1. The V and J ends lost 4 bases and 5 bases, in that order; junction bases with no gene match: 3. The CDR3 runs 14 residues. The V gene's germline CDR1 is SGHRS and CDR2 YFSETQ. CDR3 region: CASSLGTGGDTQYF. The CDR3 DNA follows: TGCGCCAGCAGCCTGGGGACAGGGGGAGATACGCAGTATTTT.

This clone came up many times. The sample has other DNA sequences that encode this CDR3 too. V is TRBV7-2 and J is TRBJ1-4; TRBD1 aligns across 9 bases. Germline loops: CDR1 SGHTA, CDR2 FQGNSA. There are 14 residues in the CDR3. The V and J ends lost 5 bases and 8 bases, in that order; junction bases with no gene match: 6. In nucleotides, the CDR3 is TGTGCCAGCAGCCGAGGACAGGGGAACGAAAAACTGTTTTTT. Its protein is CASSRGQGNEKLFF.

The V gene is TRBV4-1, the J gene TRBJ2-5, with 8 nucleotides matching TRBD1. The DNA end lines up better with TRBJ2-7; the J call may be wrong. The germline gives CDR1 MGHRA, CDR2 YSYEKL. The CDR3 covers 15 residues. The DNA for the CDR3 is TGCGCCAGCAGCTCACCGGGACAGGTCAACTACGAGCAGTACTTC. Residues: CASSSPGQVNYEQYF.

This clone was counted a few times. The same CDR3 is also encoded by other DNA sequences in this sample. V and J are TRBV18 and TRBJ2-3; D uncertain. Germline CDR1 KGHSH, CDR2 LQKENI. The CDR3 covers 12 residues. Trimming took 3 bases from V and 4 from J, leaving 5 bases between them. The CDR3 protein is CASSPVSDTQYF. CDR3 DNA sequence: TGTGCCAGCTCACCTGTGTCAGATACGCAGTATTTT.

The J gene is TRBJ2-4, the V gene TRBV28, with D perhaps TRBD2 (7 bases). Germline V gene data show CDR1 as MDHEN and CDR2 as SYDVKM. Deletions cut 5 bases from V and 4 bases from J, with 15 bases between. CDR3 length: 15 amino acids. DNA for the CDR3: TGTGCCAGCAGTCAACCCGGGGGGACAAAAAACATTCAGTACTTC. It encodes CASSQPGGTKNIQYF.

This chain joins TRBV7-2 and TRBJ2-7, with 9 bases lining up with TRBD1. The CDR3 extends over 16 amino acids. The germline gives CDR1 SGHTA, CDR2 FQGNSA. Germline trimming cut 5 bases from V and 2 bases from J; bases unmatched to any gene: 10. CDR3 loop: CASSQSQGTGTYEQYF. CDR3 bases: TGTGCCAGCAGCCAAAGTCAAGGGACAGGGACCTACGAGCAGTACTTC.

The chain is built from TRBV19 and TRBJ2-7; possible D gene TRBD1, 6 bases. The germline V gene has CDR1 LNHDA and CDR2 SQIVND (reference sequence). V was clipped by 6 bases and J by 0 bases, with 12 bases between them. The CDR3 is 14 amino acids. This chain's CDR3 is CASRSGHSSYEQYF. DNA for the CDR3: TGTGCCAGTAGATCGGGACATAGCTCCTACGAGCAGTACTTC.

This clone was seen only a few times. The chain couples TRBV10-2 to TRBJ1-4; 7 bases map to TRBD1. CDR1 is WSHSY, CDR2 SAAADI, per germline. With 11 bases clipped from V and 8 bases from J, the junction kept 11 bases outside the gene matches. The CDR3 sequence is 13 residues long. CDR3 nucleotides: TGCGCCGTCCAACAGGGGTTAGGGGAAAAACTGTTTTTT. This encodes CAVQQGLGEKLFF.

The rearrangement links TRBV27 to TRBJ2-2; no definite D call. Between the trimmed V and J ends, which lost 5 bases and 7 bases, there was a span of 11 bases. Germline loops: CDR1 MNHEY, CDR2 SMNVEV (reference sequence). CDR3 length: 13 amino acids. CDR3 nucleotides: TGTGCCAGCAGTCCCTCTTTCTACGGGGAGCTGTTTTTT. Amino acid sequence: CASSPSFYGELFF.

CDR3 nucleotides: TGTGCCAGCAGCCAATCAGGGGAGGTCAAGACCCAGTACTTC. Translating it yields CASSQSGEVKTQYF. The rearrangement links TRBV7-9 to TRBJ2-5; either TRBD1 or TRBD2 may supply D (6 bases each). The CDR3 runs 14 residues. With 5 bases removed from V and 6 bases from J, the gap between germline ends came to 16 bases. The germline gives CDR1 SEHNR, CDR2 FQNEAQ (reference sequence).

This clone came up a few times. The rearrangement links TRBV19 to TRBJ1-5; D is unclear. CDR1 and CDR2 from the germline V gene are LNHDA and SQIVND (reference sequence). Trimming removed 5 bases at V and 5 bases at J, with 10 bases between. This CDR3 is built from 13 residues. The CDR3 region has the DNA TGTGCCAGTAGTTTTGCGTTGGATCAGCCCCAGCATTTT. As protein: CASSFALDQPQHF.